Only a few counts were recorded for the clone carrying this TCR beta chain. Its antigen is not known. TCRdb's table, derived via immunoSEQ multiplex PCR, lists solely in-frame clones and lacks some. The table records about 130,000 clones, roughly 89% of them present only once. The data stem from a study of T cell responses to AZD1222 COVID-19 vaccine. Findings and limits, study-wide: Only a handful of AZD1222 recipients, more than 5 in all, had baseline seropositivity.

The germline V and J ends were trimmed by 4 bases and 4 bases, with 11 bases remaining between them. Per the germline V gene, CDR1 is SGHRS and CDR2 is YFSETQ. This CDR3 contains 13 residues. The rearrangement joins TRBV5-1 to TRBJ1-1; D not certain. Source: peripheral blood, taken on day 0 of AZD1222 vaccination. This sequence originates from an adult in good health. CDR3 amino acids: CASSGDEGTEAFF. CDR3 nucleotides: TGCGCCAGCAGCGGGGATGAGGGCACTGAAGCTTTCTTT.